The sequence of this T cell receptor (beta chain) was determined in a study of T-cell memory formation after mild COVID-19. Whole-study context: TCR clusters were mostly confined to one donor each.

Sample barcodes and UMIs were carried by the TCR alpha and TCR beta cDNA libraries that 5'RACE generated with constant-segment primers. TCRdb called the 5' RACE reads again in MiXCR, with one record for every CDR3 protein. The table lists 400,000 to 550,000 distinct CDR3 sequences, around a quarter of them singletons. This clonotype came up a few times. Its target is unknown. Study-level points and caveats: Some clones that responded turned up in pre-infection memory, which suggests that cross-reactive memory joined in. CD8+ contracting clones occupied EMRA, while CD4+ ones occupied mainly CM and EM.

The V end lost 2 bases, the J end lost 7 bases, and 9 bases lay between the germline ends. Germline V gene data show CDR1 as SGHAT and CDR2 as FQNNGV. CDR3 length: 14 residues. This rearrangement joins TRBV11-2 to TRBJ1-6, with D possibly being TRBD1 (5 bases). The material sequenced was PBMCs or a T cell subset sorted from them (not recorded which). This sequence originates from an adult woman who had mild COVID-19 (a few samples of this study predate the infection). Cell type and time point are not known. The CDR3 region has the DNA TGTGCCAGCAGCTTATGGGACGGGAATTCACCCCTCCACTTT. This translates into CASSLWDGNSPLHF. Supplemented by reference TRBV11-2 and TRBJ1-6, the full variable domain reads EAGVAQSPRYKIIEKRQSVAFWCNPISGHATLYWYQQILGQGPKLLIQFQNNGVVDDSQLPKDRFSAERLKGVDSTLKIQPAKLEDSAVYLCASSLWDGNSPLHFGNGTRLTVT.